The 27 T cell receptor beta chains below all came from one sample that was sequenced in a study of T cells in Graves' hyperthyroidism and ophthalmopathy. Amplification of TCR beta CDR3 regions was performed using RNA transcripts as template. During a first-round RT-PCR of the TCR CDR3, the HTBI primer set was used. MiXCR, run by TCRdb on the multiplex PCR reads, gives a single entry per CDR3 protein. The repertoire consists of hundreds of thousands of distinct CDR3 sequences, with 46% occurring once and the leading ten covering approximately 8.2%. Material: peripheral blood or thyroid tissue (not recorded which). The origin of the receptors is a woman aged 18-29 years with Graves' hyperthyroidism.

In this sample, this clonotype turned up many times. V and J are TRBV7-2 and TRBJ2-6; D remains unclear. Germline CDR1 is SGHTA and CDR2 is FQGNSA. V lost 5 bases, J lost 2 bases, and 13 bases lay in between. The CDR3 contains 16 residues. CDR3 nucleotide sequence: TGTGCCAGCAGCCCCCGGTCCCGGGCTGGGGCCAACGTCCTGACTTTC. This codes for CASSPRSRAGANVLTF.

The rearrangement links TRBV9 to TRBJ1-2; D gene ambiguous. The germline gives CDR1 SGDLS, CDR2 YYNGEE. Trimming removed 6 bases from V and 7 bases from J, with 13 bases in between. The CDR3 is 12 amino acids. CDR3 coding DNA: TGTGCCAGCACCCAGGAGGGCTTTGGCTACACCTTC. Protein product: CASTQEGFGYTF. The variable domain in full, with the rest retrieved from reference TRBV9 and TRBJ1-2, is DSGVTQTPKHLITATGQRVTLRCSPRSGDLSVYWYQQSLDQGLQFLIQYYNGEERAKGNILERFSAQQFPDLHSELNLSSLELGDSALYFCASTQEGFGYTFGSGTRLTVV.

This clonotype occurred a few times. The V and J genes are TRBV20-1 and TRBJ2-5, with D tentatively TRBD2 (6 bases). Germline V gene sequence: CDR1 DFQATT, CDR2 SNEGSKA (reference sequence). This CDR3 has 12 residues. Trimming removed 1 base at V and 4 bases at J, with 7 bases between. The CDR3: CSARGAGETQYF. CDR3 in DNA: TGCAGTGCTAGAGGAGCGGGAGAGACCCAGTACTTC.

V and J are TRBV7-2 and TRBJ1-6; tentative D call: TRBD1 (5 bases). The V end was cut by 5 bases, the J end by 7 bases, with 15 bases between. This CDR3 is 15 amino acids long. The V gene's germline CDR1 is SGHTA and CDR2 FQGNSA. CDR3 coding DNA: TGTGCCAGCAGCCAAGATCCAGGACAAAATTCACCCCTCCACTTT. Its protein is CASSQDPGQNSPLHF.

There are a few counts of this clonotype. The junction does not match germline at one end; this may be a read error. The chain employs TRBV24-1 and TRBJ1-2; D unclear. Germline V gene lookup returns CDR1 KGHDR and CDR2 SFDVKD. The CDR3 loop spans 12 amino acids. CDR3 sequence reads: CASSYSPYGYTF. The CDR3 bases are TGTGCCAGCAGTTACTCACCCTATGGCTACACCTTC.

The chain combines TRBV7-3 with TRBJ2-5, with 7 bases identical to TRBD2. The CDR3 length is 15 residues. Germline V CDR1 and CDR2: SGHTA, FQGTGA. V was pared by 2 bases and J by 5 bases, with 8 bases of the junction left unmatched. CDR3 in amino acids: CASSLGPAGSETQYF. The CDR3 bases are TGTGCCAGCAGCTTAGGTCCAGCGGGAAGCGAGACCCAGTACTTC.

The V and J genes are TRBV29-1 and TRBJ1-2, with 9 bases lining up with TRBD1. The CDR3 has 12 amino acids. Germline V gene data show CDR1 as SQVTM and CDR2 as ANQGSEA. V trimming: 5 bases; J trimming: 8 bases; junction bases outside the gene matches: 6. The CDR3 sequence: CSVHGTGHGYTF. The CDR3 region has the DNA TGCAGCGTTCACGGGACAGGGCACGGCTACACCTTC. The full variable domain, its missing parts supplied by reference TRBV29-1 and TRBJ1-2, is SAVISQKPSRDICQRGTSLTIQCQVDSQVTMMFWYRQQPGQSLTLIATANQGSEATYESGFVIDKFPISRPNLTFSTLTVSNMSPEDSSIYLCSVHGTGHGYTFGSGTRLTVV.

On this clonotype: It may be a read error: a sequence one base away is much more abundant. The CDR3 DNA follows: TGTGCCAGCAGCTTGGTACCGGACGAGCAGTACTTC. Translation: CASSLVPDEQYF. The rearrangement joins TRBV7-8 to TRBJ2-7; D is ambiguous. The CDR3 has 12 amino acids. Trimming cost V 3 bases and J 5 bases, with 8 bases left between them. Germline CDR1 and CDR2: SGHVS and FQNEAQ.

The chain recombines TRBV5-1 with TRBJ2-3; weak D call: TRBD2 (6 bases). The CDR3 contains 15 residues. The ends were cut back, 2 bases at V and 1 base at J, with 11 bases in the middle. Germline CDR1 is SGHRS and CDR2 is YFSETQ. The CDR3 region has the DNA TGCGCCAGCAGCTTAAGGTGGGAGGGCACAGATACGCAGTATTTT. Translating it yields CASSLRWEGTDTQYF.

This rearrangement joins TRBV7-9 to TRBJ2-2; 10 positions match TRBD1. J lost 5 bases, V lost 4 bases, and 7 bases had no gene match. Germline V CDR1 and CDR2: SEHNR, FQNEAQ (reference sequence). The CDR3 length is 16 residues. CDR3 loop: CASSYRTGGFTGELFF. The CDR3 coding sequence is TGTGCCAGCAGCTACCGGACAGGGGGTTTTACCGGGGAGCTGTTTTTT.

The J gene is TRBJ2-7, the V gene TRBV2; D is unresolved. Trimming pared 5 bases from V and 6 bases from J, leaving 14 bases between. Germline values: CDR1 SNHLY, CDR2 FYNNEI. The CDR3 sequence is 13 residues long. CDR3 DNA: TGTGCCAGCAGTACACGGGCCCCTCTCGAGCAGTACTTC. This codes for CASSTRAPLEQYF. The entire variable domain, with the rest obtained from reference TRBV2 and TRBJ2-7, is as follows: EPEVTQTPSHQVTQMGQEVILRCVPISNHLYFYWYRQILGQKVEFLVSFYNNEISEKSEIFDDQFSVERPDGSNFTLKIRSTKLEDSAMYFCASSTRAPLEQYFGPGTRLTVT.

For this clonotype: Since a much larger clone is just one base distant, this may be a read error. The CDR3 here is CASSYGQGGDYGYTF. In nucleotides, the CDR3 is TGCGCCAGCAGCTACGGACAGGGTGGTGACTATGGCTACACCTTC. The rearrangement uses TRBV5-1 and TRBJ1-2, with 8 bases that match TRBD1. V lost 3 bases to trimming and J lost 3 bases; unmatched junction nucleotides: 7. The CDR3 contains 15 residues. The germline gives CDR1 SGHRS, CDR2 YFSETQ.

The chain links TRBV29-1 to TRBJ2-3, with D uncertain. Germline assignment: CDR1 SQVTM and CDR2 ANQGSEA. Trimming left V 6 bases short and J 2 bases short, with 12 bases between. The length of the CDR3 is 13 residues. The CDR3: CSVALGLTDTQYF. The CDR3 coding sequence is TGCAGCGTCGCCCTGGGTCTCACAGATACGCAGTATTTT.

The rearrangement joins TRBV29-1 to TRBJ2-2; a weak D match, TRBD2 (5 bases). Germline-derived CDR1 and CDR2 are SQVTM and ANQGSEA. This CDR3 is 14 amino acids long. The V end lost 2 bases, the J end lost 3 bases, and 10 bases lay between the germline ends. The CDR3 reads CSVEPEDYTGELFF. The DNA of the CDR3 is TGCAGCGTTGAACCGGAGGATTACACCGGGGAGCTGTTTTTT.

Notes on this clonotype: A much larger clone differs from this one at a single base, so this may be a read error. This chain connects TRBV7-9 to TRBJ1-5; 7 positions agree with TRBD1. This CDR3 contains 13 residues. Germline V CDR1 and CDR2: SEHNR, FQNEAQ (reference sequence). The CDR3 DNA reads as TGTGTCAGCAGCTCGACAGGGTTCCAGCCCCAGCATTTT. This sequence encodes CVSSSTGFQPQHF.

This clonotype was picked up a small number of times. The chain has TRBV2 and TRBJ1-6, with 12 positions matching TRBD1. The ends lost 11 bases at V and 6 bases at J; junction bases unmatched: 11. This CDR3 is 16 amino acids long. CDR1 and CDR2 from the germline V gene are SNHLY and FYNNEI. The chain's CDR3 is CASFRDRGLANSPLHF. The CDR3 DNA reads TGTGCCTCATTCCGGGACAGGGGGCTAGCTAATTCACCCCTCCACTTT. Combining the CDR3 with reference TRBV2 and TRBJ1-6 gives the whole variable domain EPEVTQTPSHQVTQMGQEVILRCVPISNHLYFYWYRQILGQKVEFLVSFYNNEISEKSEIFDDQFSVERPDGSNFTLKIRSTKLEDSAMYFCASFRDRGLANSPLHFGNGTRLTVT.

This clonotype was detected once. The gene calls are TRBV15 and TRBJ1-3; no firm D call. V lost 0 bases and J 0 bases, leaving 6 bases between the germline ends. CDR1 and CDR2 from the germline V gene are LNHNV and YYDKDF (reference sequence). This CDR3 has 15 amino acids. The CDR3 here is CATSRDPDSGNTIYF. DNA for the CDR3: TGTGCCACCAGCAGAGATCCAGACTCTGGAAACACCATATATTTT.

In this sample, this clonotype turned up a few times. J is TRBJ1-2 and V is TRBV11-1; no reliable D call. This CDR3 is 14 amino acids long. CDR1 is SGHAT, CDR2 FQDESV, per germline (reference sequence). Trimming left V 5 bases short and J 4 bases short, with 14 bases between. The CDR3 bases are TGTGCCAGCAGCCAAGATCTGCGGATCTATGGCTACACCTTC. Its translation: CASSQDLRIYGYTF.

The chain joins TRBV7-2 to TRBJ2-6, with a possible D match to TRBD1 (5 bases). The V end was cut by 5 bases, the J end by 0 bases, with 14 bases between. The CDR3 is 17 residues long. Germline V CDR1 and CDR2: SGHTA, FQGNSA. CDR3 DNA sequence: TGTGCCAGCAGCCAAATTACAGGCAGCTCTGGGGCCAACGTCCTGACTTTC. This translates into CASSQITGSSGANVLTF.

CDR3 sequence (DNA): TGTGCCAGCAGACGAGGGCTCGAGCAGTACTTC. This codes for CASRRGLEQYF. V usage is TRBV2 and J usage is TRBJ2-7, with D possibly being TRBD2 (5 bases). V lost 6 bases to trimming and J lost 6 bases, with 9 bases between them. Germline V gene sequence: CDR1 SNHLY, CDR2 FYNNEI. The CDR3 has 11 residues.

V usage is TRBV15 and J usage is TRBJ2-7; 8 bases match TRBD1. The CDR3 totals 12 residues. V shed 9 bases and J 3 bases; nucleotides not matched to a gene: 4. CDR1 LNHNV and CDR2 YYDKDF come from the germline V gene (reference sequence). For the CDR3, the DNA is TGTGCCACGGACAGGGCCAACTACGAGCAGTACTTC. Protein: CATDRANYEQYF.

About this clonotype itself: Its ends do not fully match the called genes, so a read error is possible. The V call is TRBV7-9, the J call TRBJ2-7; 11 nucleotides agree with TRBD2. The CDR3 runs to 15 residues. Germline V gives CDR1 SEHNR, CDR2 FQNEAQ (reference sequence). In nucleotides, the CDR3 is TGTGCCAGCAGGGATGGGACTAGCGGTACCTACGGGCAGTACTTC. It encodes CASRDGTSGTYGQYF.

This clonotype was recorded many times. Germline and junction disagree at one end, which may indicate a read error. The chain links TRBV7-9 to TRBJ2-6; D not certain. Per germline, CDR1 SEHNR and CDR2 FQNEAQ (reference sequence). The CDR3 spans 15 residues. The CDR3 region has the DNA TGCGCCAGCAGCTTGGAAGGGTACGGGGCCAACGTCCTGACTTTC. Translated: CASSLEGYGANVLTF.

This clonotype was counted a single time. The chain carries TRBV2 and TRBJ2-2; D uncertain. This CDR3 region has 15 residues. Germline V gene lookup returns CDR1 SNHLY and CDR2 FYNNEI. With 2 bases removed from V and 0 bases from J, the gap between germline ends came to 7 bases. The CDR3 sequence: CASSELASNTGELFF. Here the CDR3 DNA reads TGTGCCAGCAGTGAACTCGCCTCGAACACCGGGGAGCTGTTTTTT.

This clonotype is termed medium-sized. The chain links TRBV29-1 to TRBJ2-5; D unclear. This CDR3 is 10 amino acids long. Per germline, CDR1 SQVTM and CDR2 ANQGSEA. The germline V and J ends were trimmed by 4 bases and 11 bases, with 11 bases remaining between them. The CDR3 DNA reads TGCAGCGTTGCTTGGGGAACGCAGTACTTC. Translated: CSVAWGTQYF.

This clonotype showed up just a few times. The V and J genes are TRBV2 and TRBJ1-3; no firm D call. The CDR3 extends over 14 amino acids. Germline CDR1 is SNHLY and CDR2 is FYNNEI. V shed 5 bases and J shed 0 bases, with 8 bases lying between them. DNA of the CDR3: TGTGCCAGCAGTCGGGCCCTCTCTGGAAACACCATATATTTT. Its protein product is CASSRALSGNTIYF.

This sequence joins TRBV27 and TRBJ1-2, with TRBD1 identical over 7 bases. J lost 8 bases, V lost 5 bases, and 17 bases had no gene match. The V gene's germline CDR1 is MNHEY and CDR2 SMNVEV (reference sequence). This CDR3 is 16 amino acids long. The CDR3 sequence: CASSRGLNLVAGGYTF. For the CDR3, the DNA is TGTGCCAGCAGTAGGGGGCTTAACCTTGTTGCGGGCGGCTACACCTTC.